One T cell receptor (beta chain) is described in this entry. Assay used: immunoSEQ multiplex PCR; TCRdb lists only in-frame clones, some missing. The sample gives roughly 100,000 clones, 82% of which show up once; 4% to 6% is in the top ten. This CDR3 has 15 residues. Trimming took off 0 bases at V and 4 bases at J, with 11 bases between the two ends. Germline V gene sequence: CDR1 SGHDT, CDR2 YYEEEE. This record belongs to a study of T cell responses to AZD1222 COVID-19 vaccine. The source was peripheral blood, collected on day 0 of AZD1222 vaccination. V gene TRBV5-6 combines with J gene TRBJ1-5; D might be TRBD1 (5 bases). The clonotype comes from an adult in good health. CDR3 bases: TGTGCCAGCAGCTTGGGGAGTGGGGGAAATCAGCCCCAGCATTTT. Its translation: CASSLGSGGNQPQHF.